The clone carrying this T cell receptor (beta chain) was recorded a few times. The target antigen is unknown. These data originate in a study of T cells after yellow fever vaccination. Study-level findings and limits: Peaking faster, on day 5 versus 15, the secondary response was nonetheless weaker. Few clonotypes appeared in both CD4 and CD8 compartments. At approximately 95% for CD4 and just over 85% for CD8, most primary-vaccination clones showed up again after the booster.

The germline CDR1 and CDR2 sequences are LGHNA and YNFKEQ. There are 13 residues in the CDR3. V was shortened by 3 bases and J by 5 bases, with 10 bases between the two germline ends. Making TCR cDNA involved 5'RACE template switching, which added UMIs and a universal primer site. TCRdb reprocessed the 5' RACE reads via MiXCR and lists one record per CDR3 protein. Of 300,000 to 400,000 distinct CDR3 sequences listed, approximately 4% are singletons. The chain carries TRBV4-2 and TRBJ2-5; D is possibly TRBD1 (5 bases). The material sequenced was PBMCs, taken 5 days after the yellow fever booster vaccination. The source of this sequence is a man aged 18 to 35 who received the YFV17D yellow fever vaccine. The CDR3 protein is CASSHRVGETQYF. In DNA, the CDR3 is TGTGCCAGCAGCCACAGGGTAGGCGAGACCCAGTACTTC.